One sample yielded the 22 T cell receptor beta chains listed below, sequenced in a study of CD8 T cells in ankylosing spondylitis. TCRdb redid the calling of the 5' RACE reads with MiXCR, one entry per CDR3 protein. The table records 100,000 or so distinct CDR3 sequences, just under 9% of them present only once. Their antigen targets remain unknown. The study, taken as a whole, reports: Among TCR beta sequences, a motif of several highly homologous variants appeared characteristic of ankylosing spondylitis blood.

Sequencing used blood, either unsorted or a sorted T cell fraction (not recorded which). These receptor sequences come from a male donor with ankylosing spondylitis.

The chain is built from TRBV20-1 and TRBJ1-5; 7 nucleotides align to TRBD1. This CDR3 contains 12 residues. Germline lookup yields CDR1 DFQATT and CDR2 SNEGSKA (reference sequence). Trimming removed 3 bases from V and 9 bases from J; junction bases left unmatched: 5. CDR3 DNA: TGCAGTGCTAGTAACAGGGGACTGCCCCAGCATTTT. As protein: CSASNRGLPQHF.

This clonotype was counted ten times or more. V gene TRBV14 combines with J gene TRBJ2-3; maybe TRBD2 (5 bases). The germline V gene has CDR1 SGHDN and CDR2 FVKESK. The CDR3 covers 15 residues. V was trimmed by 4 bases and J by 0 bases, leaving 11 bases between them. The CDR3 DNA follows: TGTGCCAGCAGCCCCGGGGAGATTAGCACAGATACGCAGTATTTT. It is translated as CASSPGEISTDTQYF.

This clonotype occurred a few times. A read error may produce the germline difference seen at one junction end. This chain uses TRBV27 with TRBJ2-1; D tentatively fits TRBD1 or TRBD2 (5 bases each). There are 13 residues in the CDR3. Germline CDR1 reads MNHEY; CDR2 reads SMNVEV (reference sequence). The CDR3, as DNA: TGTGCCAGCACCTACGGGACCTACAACGAGCAGTTCTTC. As protein: CASTYGTYNEQFF.

The sample holds many counts of this clonotype. The chain combines TRBV5-1 with TRBJ2-1, with 11 bases that match TRBD2. The CDR3 has 14 amino acids. V was clipped by 4 bases and J by 7 bases; unmatched bases: 4. The germline gives CDR1 SGHRS, CDR2 YFSETQ. Here the CDR3 reads CASSGGLAVNEQFF. The CDR3 DNA sequence: TGCGCCAGCAGCGGGGGACTAGCGGTAAATGAGCAGTTCTTC.

The chain has TRBV7-8 and TRBJ2-7; 9 bases agree with TRBD2. This CDR3 comprises 13 residues. The V and J ends lost 6 bases and 6 bases, in that order; junction bases with no gene match: 6. Germline lookup yields CDR1 SGHVS and CDR2 FQNEAQ. This CDR3 is CASRASGVGEQYV. The CDR3, as DNA: TGTGCCAGCAGGGCTAGCGGGGTCGGCGAGCAGTACGTC.

This clonotype was counted between two and nine times. The rearrangement uses TRBV27 and TRBJ1-5, with D tentatively TRBD1 (5 bases). CDR1 MNHEY and CDR2 SMNVEV come from the germline V gene (reference sequence). V shed 3 bases and J shed 9 bases, with 9 bases lying between them. The length of the CDR3 is 12 residues. The DNA for the CDR3 is TGTGCCAGCAGTTTTTCCGGGGGGCCCCAGCATTTT. Protein: CASSFSGGPQHF.

Only a few counts were recorded for this clonotype. The J gene is TRBJ2-1, the V gene TRBV7-9; either TRBD1 or TRBD2 may fit D (6 bases each). Trimming pared 1 base from V and 9 bases from J, leaving 10 bases between. Germline V gives CDR1 SEHNR, CDR2 FQNEAQ (reference sequence). This CDR3 comprises 13 residues. CDR3 in DNA: TGTGCCAGCAGCTTAGGGGGGGCAAGTGAGCAGTTCTTC. As protein: CASSLGGASEQFF.

This clonotype was detected many times. The CDR3 protein is CARTFETQYF. The CDR3 region has the DNA TGCGCCAGGACGTTCGAGACCCAGTACTTC. This rearrangement joins TRBV5-1 to TRBJ2-5; D remains unclear. The V and J ends lost 8 bases and 5 bases respectively, with 7 bases between them. CDR3 size: 10 residues. The germline V gene encodes CDR1 SGHRS and CDR2 YFSETQ.

This clonotype came up many times. The chain joins TRBV29-1 to TRBJ2-3, with TRBD2 matching over 7 bases. The CDR3 loop spans 15 amino acids. Germline V lookup: CDR1 SQVTM, CDR2 ANQGSEA. Trimming took 7 bases from V and 3 from J; bases not matched to a gene: 13. For the CDR3, the DNA is TGCAGCGCTTTTTCGGCGGGAGATAGTACAGATACGCAGTATTTT. Translating it yields CSAFSAGDSTDTQYF.

This clonotype was seen at least ten times. The chain carries TRBV4-2 and TRBJ2-7, with a tentative D call TRBD2 (5 bases). Trimming removed 5 bases from V and 0 bases from J, with 14 bases in between. Germline values: CDR1 LGHNA, CDR2 YNFKEQ. This CDR3 region has 15 residues. CDR3 sequence: CASSIGLLSSYEQYF. The CDR3 DNA follows: TGTGCCAGCAGCATAGGACTCCTGAGCTCCTACGAGCAGTACTTC.

This clonotype appeared a few times. The chain joins TRBV25-1 to TRBJ1-1; 9 bases align to TRBD1. Germline V gene sequence: CDR1 MGHDK, CDR2 SYGVNS. CDR3 size: 18 residues. J lost 4 bases, V lost 3 bases, and 15 bases had no gene match. The CDR3 reads CASSDNAGQGPAGTEAFF. The CDR3 coding sequence is TGTGCCAGCAGTGATAACGCGGGACAGGGACCGGCGGGCACTGAAGCTTTCTTT. Filled out from reference TRBV25-1 and TRBJ1-1, the complete variable domain reads EADIYQTPRYLVIGTGKKITLECSQTMGHDKMYWYQQDPGMELHLIHYSYGVNSTEKGDLSSESTVSRIRTEHFPLTLESARPSHTSQYLCASSDNAGQGPAGTEAFFGQGTRLTVV.

This clonotype has more than one count but fewer than ten. The J gene is TRBJ2-3, the V gene TRBV2, with D possibly being TRBD2 (5 bases). CDR1 and CDR2 from the germline V gene are SNHLY and FYNNEI. This CDR3 has 17 residues. CDR3 protein: CTFSLGSLAPSTDTQYF. CDR3 sequence (DNA): TGTACCTTCAGTTTAGGCTCCCTAGCACCTAGCACAGATACGCAGTATTTT. The full variable domain, in which reference TRBV2 and TRBJ2-3 provide the parts outside the CDR3, is EPEVTQTPSHQVTQMGQEVILRCVPISNHLYFYWYRQILGQKVEFLVSFYNNEISEKSEIFDDQFSVERPDGSNFTLKIRSTKLEDSAMYFCTFSLGSLAPSTDTQYFGPGTRLTVL.

This clonotype has only a few counts. The V and J genes are TRBV7-8 and TRBJ2-1; 11 bases align to TRBD2. The CDR3 consists of 15 residues. CDR1 and CDR2 from the germline V gene are SGHVS and FQNEAQ. Germline trimming cut 5 bases from V and 7 bases from J; bases unmatched to any gene: 7. The CDR3 loop is CASSQGLAEVNEQFF. CDR3 DNA sequence: TGTGCCAGCAGCCAGGGACTAGCGGAGGTAAATGAGCAGTTCTTC.

The genes are TRBV7-9 and TRBJ2-3, with D perhaps matching TRBD2 (5 bases). The V and J ends lost 8 bases and 1 base respectively, with 16 bases between them. The CDR3 has 15 amino acids. CDR1 is SEHNR and CDR2 is FQNEAQ in the germline V gene (reference sequence). CDR3: CASGVGESGTDTQYF. The CDR3 DNA reads TGTGCCAGCGGGGTTGGGGAGTCTGGCACAGATACGCAGTATTTT.

This clonotype appeared many times. The CDR3 region has the DNA TGTGCCAGCAGTCCCGGATCTAGCTATGGCTACACCTTC. This encodes CASSPGSSYGYTF. The chain combines TRBV27 with TRBJ1-2; unclear D gene. V gave up 5 bases and J gave up 4 bases, with 11 bases separating them. Per the germline V gene, CDR1 is MNHEY and CDR2 is SMNVEV (reference sequence). The CDR3 loop spans 13 amino acids.

There are a few counts of this clonotype. The V and J genes are TRBV25-1 and TRBJ2-2; 7 bases line up with TRBD2. V lost 5 bases to trimming and J lost 7 bases; unmatched junction nucleotides: 7. The CDR3 spans 14 residues. The V gene's germline CDR1 is MGHDK and CDR2 SYGVNS. CDR3: CASSWGGKGGELFF. For the CDR3, the DNA is TGTGCCAGCAGTTGGGGGGGGAAAGGCGGGGAGCTGTTTTTT.

This clonotype was found a few times. The chain recombines TRBV6-2 or TRBV6-3 with TRBJ2-7; 9 nucleotides match TRBD2. J gave up 4 bases and V 6 bases, and 13 bases lay outside the gene matches. CDR1 MNHEY and CDR2 SVGEGT come from the germline V gene. The CDR3 spans 16 residues. CDR3 nucleotides: TGTGCCAGCAGCCCTCCTTGGCGGGAGGGTGTTTACGAGCAGTACTTC. This translates into CASSPPWREGVYEQYF.

In its sample, this clonotype was seen many times. This rearrangement joins TRBV5-1 to TRBJ2-1, with D possibly TRBD2 on 5 matching bases. CDR1 SGHRS and CDR2 YFSETQ come from the germline V gene. The V gene lost 3 bases and the J gene lost 9 bases, with 19 bases spanning the gap. CDR3 length equals 15 residues. The CDR3 DNA is TGCGCCAGCAGCTCGGACTTCACTACTTTAGGTGAGCAGTTCTTC. It encodes CASSSDFTTLGEQFF.

This clonotype came up many times. This chain connects TRBV27 to TRBJ2-1, with TRBD2 matching over 7 bases. With V trimmed by 2 bases and J by 0 bases, 4 bases remained unmatched. The length of the CDR3 is 16 residues. The germline CDR1 and CDR2 sequences are MNHEY and SMNVEV (reference sequence). The CDR3 spells CASSLRGGSSYNEQFF. CDR3 coding DNA: TGTGCCAGCAGTTTAAGGGGCGGGAGCTCCTACAATGAGCAGTTCTTC.

This clonotype has a count of ten or more. V and J are TRBV6-1 and TRBJ1-5; a possible D gene is TRBD1 (6 bases). The length of the CDR3 is 14 residues. Germline loops: CDR1 MNHNS, CDR2 SASEGT. Trimming pared 4 bases from V and 4 bases from J, leaving 11 bases between. The CDR3 DNA follows: TGTGCCAGCAGTGTAACACAGGGAAATCAGCCCCAGCATTTT. Protein sequence: CASSVTQGNQPQHF.

This clonotype was seen many times. The J gene is TRBJ1-4, the V gene TRBV27; TRBD1 matches 7 bases. Germline lookup yields CDR1 MNHEY and CDR2 SMNVEV (reference sequence). The CDR3 covers 12 residues. The junction had 8 bases not matched to a gene; V was cut back by 5 bases and J by 14 bases. The CDR3 region is CASSLRDSPLFF. In nucleotides, the CDR3 is TGTGCCAGCAGTCTCCGGGACAGCCCGCTGTTTTTT.

The gene calls are TRBV24-1 and TRBJ1-1; the D gene is possibly TRBD1 (6 bases). This CDR3 spans 16 amino acids. The V gene lost 0 bases and the J gene lost 3 bases, with 13 bases spanning the gap. Germline values: CDR1 KGHDR, CDR2 SFDVKD. The CDR3 region has the DNA TGTGCCACCAGTGATTTGGCAGGGGAGTCGGACACTGAAGCTTTCTTT. It is translated as CATSDLAGESDTEAFF.